This TCR beta chain appears in the sequencing data of a study of blood T cell repertoires in COVID-19. Looking at the study overall: Samples taken during acute and convalescent COVID-19 were collected in the United States, Italy and Spain. Sources were T cells, B-cell-depleted T cells, or PBMCs; the material itself was cDNA or gDNA.

This clone was seen only a few times. The authors' processing: Using reference gene primer amplification, nucleated cell counts were estimated. Generated by immunoSEQ multiplex PCR, the TCRdb table keeps only in-frame clones and is missing some. V and J calls and clone size follow that table, whereas D and trimming were derived from the DNA. The table has some 150,000 clones, about 89% seen once. Sequencing used peripheral blood. The sequence derives from a man aged 50 to 60 with acute or convalescent COVID-19.

In DNA form, the CDR3 reads TGTGCCAGTAAGGACAGGGGGTCCAGTAGCAATCAGCCCCAGCATTTT. It translates to CASKDRGSSSNQPQHF. This chain uses TRBV19 with TRBJ1-5; 10 nucleotides match TRBD1. The V and J ends lost 7 bases and 0 bases, in that order; junction bases with no gene match: 6. The V gene's germline CDR1 is LNHDA and CDR2 SQIVND (reference sequence). This CDR3 comprises 16 residues.